The entry below describes one T cell receptor beta chain. Its antigen is still unknown. Repertoires were generated with immunoSEQ multiplex PCR, while TCRdb's copy carries only in-frame clones and drops some. Here the sample spans approximately 11,000 clones, over 55% being singletons. The source of the sample is a study of T cell repertoires in ileal Crohn's disease. Looking at the study overall: At postoperative colonoscopy, neoterminal ileum biopsies were taken as M6.

The sample's time point: neoterminal ileum biopsy at postoperative endoscopy, about 6 months after surgery. CDR3 length: 18 residues. V dropped 6 bases and J dropped 0 bases, with 18 bases sitting between them. The germline V gene has CDR1 LNHDA and CDR2 SQIVND (reference sequence). Study conclusions and caveats: Postoperative endoscopy occurred within one year, median about 6.9 months. Every patient over 26.8% clonality showed endoscopic recurrence.

This sequence originates from an adult with Crohn's disease. The source material was ileal tissue. This sequence joins TRBV19 and TRBJ2-6, with TRBD1 as a possible D gene (5 bases). The CDR3 protein is CASRKAQGMGSGANVLTF. The CDR3, as DNA: TGTGCCAGTAGGAAGGCCCAGGGAATGGGCTCTGGGGCCAACGTCCTGACTTTC.